These 20 T cell receptor beta chains share one sample of origin, sequenced in a study of cytomegalovirus exposure and HLA in healthy donors. PCR used 60 Vbeta primers and 13 Jbeta primers. Data came from immunoSEQ multiplex PCR; TCRdb stores just in-frame clones and leaves some out. This listing includes approximately 100,000 clones. Sequencing input: PBMCs. The receptors shown here come from a middle-aged man in good health and CMV-seropositive.

The chain is built from TRBV7-9 and TRBJ2-7; tentatively, D is TRBD1 (5 bases). This CDR3 is built from 15 residues. V dropped 5 bases and J dropped 5 bases, with 19 bases sitting between them. CDR1 is SEHNR, CDR2 FQNEAQ, per germline (reference sequence). The CDR3 region has the DNA TGTGCCAGCAGCCCCCATGTCAGGGATTGGGACGAGCAGTACTTC. Translating gives CASSPHVRDWDEQYF.

J is TRBJ1-1 and V is TRBV28; 11 bases map to TRBD1. Germline CDR1 is MDHEN and CDR2 is SYDVKM. This CDR3 has 16 residues. The junction had 11 bases not matched to a gene; V was cut back by 8 bases and J by 3 bases. The CDR3 here is CASEVFGQGADTEAFF. For the CDR3, the DNA is TGTGCCAGCGAAGTTTTTGGACAGGGGGCGGACACTGAAGCTTTCTTT.

The chain combines TRBV4-3 with TRBJ2-1, with unresolved D. The CDR3 runs to 11 residues. Trimming removed 8 bases at V and 4 bases at J, with 6 bases between. Germline CDR1 reads LGHNA; CDR2 reads YSLEER. The CDR3, as DNA: TGCGCCAGCGGAGATTACAATGAGCAGTTCTTC. Translated: CASGDYNEQFF.

The chain recombines TRBV29-1 with TRBJ2-1, with 10 bases aligning to TRBD1. The CDR3 loop spans 12 amino acids. The germline gives CDR1 SQVTM, CDR2 ANQGSEA. Losses at the gene ends were 7 bases for V and 8 bases for J; bases not matched to a gene: 5. The CDR3 is CSGDRGIDEQFF. CDR3 bases: TGCAGCGGGGACAGGGGTATCGATGAGCAGTTCTTC.

The chain is built from TRBV6-5 and TRBJ1-1; D perhaps matches TRBD1 (5 bases). Germline V gives CDR1 MNHEY, CDR2 SVGAGI. The CDR3 runs 12 residues. Trimming left V 6 bases short and J 9 bases short, with 14 bases between. CDR3 region: CASSRAGLQAFF. In DNA form, the CDR3 reads TGTGCCAGCAGCCGAGCGGGACTCCAAGCTTTCTTT.

The J gene is TRBJ1-4, the V gene TRBV18, with 10 bases matching TRBD1. The CDR3 is 16 residues long. Germline V CDR1 and CDR2: KGHSH, LQKENI. The ends lost 1 base at V and 7 bases at J; junction bases unmatched: 6. CDR3 loop: CASSPLKDRGLEKLFF. CDR3 nucleotide sequence: TGTGCCAGCTCACCACTCAAAGACAGGGGGCTTGAAAAACTGTTTTTT.

The chain links TRBV4-3 to TRBJ2-7; 9 nucleotides line up with TRBD2. The CDR3 covers 17 residues. Germline trimming cut 3 bases from V and 5 bases from J; bases unmatched to any gene: 14. Germline V gives CDR1 LGHNA, CDR2 YSLEER. CDR3 coding DNA: TGCGCCAGCAGCCAGGGGGAGGGTGGCGGGAGGGGCGACGAGCAGTACGTC. Translation: CASSQGEGGGRGDEQYV.

This chain joins TRBV4-2 and TRBJ1-4, with D maybe TRBD1 (5 bases). V was cut by 4 bases and J by 0 bases, with 9 bases left in between. CDR1 and CDR2 (germline): LGHNA, YNFKEQ. There are 15 residues in the CDR3. The CDR3 loop reads CASSPQTATNEKLFF. The DNA of the CDR3 is TGTGCCAGCAGCCCCCAGACAGCAACTAATGAAAAACTGTTTTTT.

This chain joins TRBV2 and TRBJ2-5; perhaps TRBD2 as D (5 bases). Germline-derived CDR1 and CDR2 are SNHLY and FYNNEI. V lost 5 bases to trimming and J lost 6 bases, with 19 bases between them. The CDR3 length is 15 residues. In DNA form, the CDR3 reads TGTGCCAGCAGTTACCAAGGACTCGCCGGGCAGACCCAGTACTTC. Translated, it gives CASSYQGLAGQTQYF.

The rearrangement uses TRBV6-1 and TRBJ2-7; 13 bases agree with TRBD2. The J segment lost 6 bases and the V segment lost 4 bases, leaving 6 bases of the junction unmatched. The CDR3 is 15 residues long. Germline CDR1 and CDR2: MNHNS and SASEGT. The CDR3 nucleotides read TGTGCCAGCAGTGCGGTTACTAGCGGGAGGGCCGAGCAGTACGTC. Residues: CASSAVTSGRAEQYV.

The chain combines TRBV6-1 with TRBJ2-4, with a tentative D call TRBD2 (6 bases). The CDR3 runs to 16 residues. Germline V lookup: CDR1 MNHNS, CDR2 SASEGT. V gave up 2 bases and J gave up 0 bases, with 11 bases separating them. In DNA form, the CDR3 reads TGTGCCAGCAGTGAACAATCCGGGGGAGCCAAAAACATTCAGTACTTC. It specifies CASSEQSGGAKNIQYF.

The chain links TRBV15 to TRBJ1-5; 9 positions match TRBD1. Germline lookup yields CDR1 LNHNV and CDR2 YYDKDF (reference sequence). CDR3 size: 14 residues. V lost 3 bases, J lost 5 bases, and 2 bases stayed unmatched. The CDR3 sequence: CATSRGTGYQPQHF. CDR3 nucleotides: TGTGCCACCAGCAGGGGGACAGGGTATCAGCCCCAGCATTTT.

The chain couples TRBV6-1 to TRBJ1-1, with 8 bases lining up with TRBD1. The junction had 8 bases not matched to a gene; V was cut back by 6 bases and J by 2 bases. CDR1 MNHNS and CDR2 SASEGT come from the germline V gene. This CDR3 has 15 residues. CDR3 sequence (DNA): TGTGCCAGCAGAGCAGGGGGACAGGCAAACACTGAAGCTTTCTTT. It translates to CASRAGGQANTEAFF.

The V and J genes are TRBV1 and TRBJ2-5; the table gives TRBD1 as D, unverified against the DNA. TRBV1 is annotated as a pseudogene. The CDR3 has 16 residues. CDR3 sequence: CTSSQGRTPYQETQYF. The CDR3 DNA reads as TGCACCAGCAGCCAAGGACGGACACCGTACCAAGAGACCCAGTACTTC.

This rearrangement joins TRBV7-2 to TRBJ2-7; D is ambiguous. The V and J ends lost 3 bases and 0 bases respectively, with 15 bases between them. Per the germline V gene, CDR1 is SGHTA and CDR2 is FQGNSA. This CDR3 comprises 16 residues. The CDR3 sequence is CASSFNVQVNSYEQYF. In nucleotides, the CDR3 is TGTGCCAGCAGCTTTAACGTGCAGGTCAACTCCTACGAGCAGTACTTC.

The chain employs TRBV30 and TRBJ2-1, with a possible D match to TRBD2 (6 bases). Deletions cut 0 bases from V and 10 bases from J, with 13 bases between. Germline CDR1 reads GTSNPN; CDR2 reads SVGIG (reference sequence). This CDR3 is built from 13 residues. CDR3 in DNA: TGTGCCTGGAGTGTATGGACGGCGGGGGAGCAGTTCTTC. This codes for CAWSVWTAGEQFF.

The chain uses TRBV10-3 and TRBJ2-5, with 12 bases that match TRBD2. The length of the CDR3 is 14 residues. The ends lost 10 bases at V and 5 bases at J; junction bases unmatched: 8. CDR1 is ENHRY and CDR2 is SYGVKD in the germline V gene. The CDR3: CATSGRAGGETQYF. Written as DNA, the CDR3 is TGTGCCACTAGCGGGAGGGCCGGTGGGGAGACCCAGTACTTC.

The chain employs TRBV5-1 and TRBJ2-1; D gene uncertain. The CDR3 spans 12 residues. The germline V gene encodes CDR1 SGHRS and CDR2 YFSETQ. The V gene lost 2 bases and the J gene lost 5 bases, with 5 bases spanning the gap. DNA of the CDR3: TGCGCCAGCAGCTTTTCAAACAATGAGCAGTTCTTC. Translating gives CASSFSNNEQFF.

This chain connects TRBV6-4 to TRBJ1-1; D remains unclear. With 6 bases removed from V and 2 bases from J, the gap between germline ends came to 13 bases. The CDR3 loop spans 14 amino acids. The V gene's germline CDR1 is MRHNA and CDR2 SNTAGT. The CDR3 region has the DNA TGTGCCAGCAGAGAATGGAGTCTAAACACTGAAGCTTTCTTT. Translated, it gives CASREWSLNTEAFF.

CDR3 sequence (DNA): TGTGCCAGTCAGGGTCCCACTGAAGCTTTCTTT. Translation: CASQGPTEAFF. The chain combines TRBV19 with TRBJ1-1, with D possibly being TRBD1 (5 bases). CDR3 length equals 11 residues. The germline gives CDR1 LNHDA, CDR2 SQIVND (reference sequence). V was clipped by 8 bases and J by 4 bases, with 8 bases between them. The entire variable domain, with the rest obtained from reference TRBV19 and TRBJ1-1, is as follows: DGGITQSPKYLFRKEGQNVTLSCEQNLNHDAMYWYRQDPGQGLRLIYYSQIVNDFQKGDIAEGYSVSREKKESFPLTVTSAQKNPTAFYLCASQGPTEAFFGQGTRLTVV.